The T cell receptor beta chain described here comes from a study of graft-versus-host responses after intestinal transplantation. Study as a whole: All recipients were given anti-thymocyte globulin induction, and tacrolimus and steroids were then administered for three to four years.

Study-wide results and caveats: GvH clones turned up in recipient marrow; some had shown up first in ileum or blood.

Here immunoSEQ multiplex PCR was the method, and the copy in TCRdb shows in-frame clones only, minus some. The sample includes roughly 12,000 clones, approximately 84% of them seen just once. Points on this clone: Its antigen remains unidentified.

This CDR3 is 17 amino acids long. Looked up from germline, CDR1 is SGHRS and CDR2 is YFSETQ. The germline V and J ends were trimmed by 0 bases and 2 bases, with 15 bases remaining between them. This TCR derives from a human patient who received an intestinal transplant, so some T cells may come from the graft donor. The input for sequencing was PBMCs, taken approximately 310 days after intestinal transplant. This chain uses TRBV5-1 with TRBJ2-1; D unresolved. The CDR3 nucleotides read TGCGCCAGCAGCTTGGCCTCGGCCCGGCAAGCCTACAATGAGCAGTTCTTC. Its translation: CASSLASARQAYNEQFF.